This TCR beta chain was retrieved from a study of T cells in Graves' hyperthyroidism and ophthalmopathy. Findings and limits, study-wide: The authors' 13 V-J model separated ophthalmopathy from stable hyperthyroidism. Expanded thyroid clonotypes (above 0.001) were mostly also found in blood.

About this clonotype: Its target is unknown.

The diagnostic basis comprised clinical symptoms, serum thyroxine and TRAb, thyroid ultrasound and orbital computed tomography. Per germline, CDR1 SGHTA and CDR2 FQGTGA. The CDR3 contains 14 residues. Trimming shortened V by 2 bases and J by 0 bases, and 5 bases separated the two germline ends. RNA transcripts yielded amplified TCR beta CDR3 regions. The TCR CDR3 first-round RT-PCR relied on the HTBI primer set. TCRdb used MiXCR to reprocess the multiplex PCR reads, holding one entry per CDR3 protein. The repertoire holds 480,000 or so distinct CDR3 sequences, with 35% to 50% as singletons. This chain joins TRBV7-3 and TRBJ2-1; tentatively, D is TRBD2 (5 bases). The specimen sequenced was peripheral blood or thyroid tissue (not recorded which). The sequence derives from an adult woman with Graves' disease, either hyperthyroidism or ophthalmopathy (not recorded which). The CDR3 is CASSLEGSYNEQFF. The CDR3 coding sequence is TGTGCCAGCAGCTTAGAGGGCTCCTACAATGAGCAGTTCTTC.